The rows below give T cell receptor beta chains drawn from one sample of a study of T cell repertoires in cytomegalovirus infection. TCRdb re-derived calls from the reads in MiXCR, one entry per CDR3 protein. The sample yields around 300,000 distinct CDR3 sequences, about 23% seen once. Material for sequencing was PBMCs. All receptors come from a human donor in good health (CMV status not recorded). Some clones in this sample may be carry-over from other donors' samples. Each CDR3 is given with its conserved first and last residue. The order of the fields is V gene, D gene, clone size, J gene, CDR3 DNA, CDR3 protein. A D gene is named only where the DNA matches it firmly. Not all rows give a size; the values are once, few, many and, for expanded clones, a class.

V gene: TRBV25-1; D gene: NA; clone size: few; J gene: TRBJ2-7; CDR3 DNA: TGTGCCAGCATCAGAGGCGGGAAGAACGAGCAGTACTTC; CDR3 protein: CASIRGGKNEQYF
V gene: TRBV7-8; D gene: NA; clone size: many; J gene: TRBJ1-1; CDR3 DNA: TGTGCCAGCAGCTTAGACAGGGTGTCTAACACTGAAGCTTTCTTT; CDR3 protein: CASSLDRVSNTEAFF
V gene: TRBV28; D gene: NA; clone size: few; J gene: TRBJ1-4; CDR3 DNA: TGTGCCAGCAGTCCTTCGGGGGGGCCCGCAACTAATGAAAAACTGTTTTTT; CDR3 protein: CASSPSGGPATNEKLFF
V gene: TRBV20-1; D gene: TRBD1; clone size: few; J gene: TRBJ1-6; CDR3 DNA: TGCAGTGCTAGTCAGGCAGGGGGTCGTTCACCCCTCCACTTT; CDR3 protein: CSASQAGGRSPLHF
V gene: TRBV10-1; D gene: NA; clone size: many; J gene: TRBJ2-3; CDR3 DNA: TGCGCCAGTGCCGAAGCTAGCACAGATACGCAGTATTTT; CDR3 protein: CASAEASTDTQYF
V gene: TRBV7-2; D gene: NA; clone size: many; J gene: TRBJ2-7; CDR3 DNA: TGTGCCAGCAGCTTAACGGGGAGCTCCTACGAGCAGTACTTC; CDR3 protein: CASSLTGSSYEQYF
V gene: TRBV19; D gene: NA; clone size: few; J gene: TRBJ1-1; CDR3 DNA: TGTGCCAGTAGTATAGGGCGGGAGAACACTGAAGCTTTCTTT; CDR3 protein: CASSIGRENTEAFF
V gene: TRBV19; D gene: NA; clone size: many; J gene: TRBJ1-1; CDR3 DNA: TGTGCCAGTAGTATAGGGGCCGGGACGGTGAACACTGAAGCTTTCTTT; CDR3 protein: CASSIGAGTVNTEAFF
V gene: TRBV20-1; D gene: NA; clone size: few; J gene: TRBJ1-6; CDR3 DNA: TGCAGTGCTAGAAGGGACTATAATTCACCCCTCCACTTT; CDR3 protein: CSARRDYNSPLHF
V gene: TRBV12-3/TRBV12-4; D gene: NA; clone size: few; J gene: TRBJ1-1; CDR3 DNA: TGTGCCAGCAGTACCGTGAGCCTGACCGCTGAAGCTTTCTTT; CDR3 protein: CASSTVSLTAEAFF
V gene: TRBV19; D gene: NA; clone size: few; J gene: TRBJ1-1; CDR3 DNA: TGTGCCAGTAAGGACGTTACCCTCGGGGGCACTGAAGCTTTCTTT; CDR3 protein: CASKDVTLGGTEAFF
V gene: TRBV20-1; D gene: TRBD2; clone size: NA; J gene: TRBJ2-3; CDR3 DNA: TGCAGTGCCTCCCTCGTAGCGGGATCGAATACGCAGTATTTT; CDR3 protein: CSASLVAGSNTQYF
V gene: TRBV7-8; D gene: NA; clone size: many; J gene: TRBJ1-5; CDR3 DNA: TGTGCCAGCAGCCTCACAGGGAAGGTTCAGCCCCAGCATTTT; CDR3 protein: CASSLTGKVQPQHF
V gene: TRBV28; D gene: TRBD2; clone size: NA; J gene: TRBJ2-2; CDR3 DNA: TGTGCCAGCAGTCTAGCGGGAGTAGTTTACGGCGGGGAGCTGTTTTTT; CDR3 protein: CASSLAGVVYGGELFF
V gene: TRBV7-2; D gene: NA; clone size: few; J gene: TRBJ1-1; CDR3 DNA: TGTGCCAGCAGTTTAGACGGGGTAAGGAACACTGAAGCTTTCTTT; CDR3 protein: CASSLDGVRNTEAFF
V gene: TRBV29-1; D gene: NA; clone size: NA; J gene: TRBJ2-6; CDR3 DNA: TGCAGCGTGGGAGACAGGCTCTCTGGGGCCAACGTCCTGACTTTC; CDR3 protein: CSVGDRLSGANVLTF
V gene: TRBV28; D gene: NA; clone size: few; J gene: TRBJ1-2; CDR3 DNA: TGTGCCAGCAGTGAGGGGGATTTAAATGGCTACACCTTC; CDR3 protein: CASSEGDLNGYTF
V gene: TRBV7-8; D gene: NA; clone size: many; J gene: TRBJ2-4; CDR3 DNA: TGTGCCAGCAGCTTAATAGTCCGGGACAAATACAAAAACATTCAGTACTTC; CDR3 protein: CASSLIVRDKYKNIQYF
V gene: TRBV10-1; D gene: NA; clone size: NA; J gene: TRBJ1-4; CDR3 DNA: TGCGCCAGCAGTGCCGGGACCGTTAATGAAAAACTGTTTTTT; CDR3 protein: CASSAGTVNEKLFF
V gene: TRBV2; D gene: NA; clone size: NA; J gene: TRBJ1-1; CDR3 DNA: TGTGCCAGCGGACCAGGGAGGCGCACTGAAGCTTTCTTT; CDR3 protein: CASGPGRRTEAFF
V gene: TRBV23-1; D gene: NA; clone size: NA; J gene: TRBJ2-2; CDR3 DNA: TGCGCCAGCAGTCAATCAAGGCCGTCAGAGAACACCGGGGAGCTGTTTTTT; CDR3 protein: CASSQSRPSENTGELFF
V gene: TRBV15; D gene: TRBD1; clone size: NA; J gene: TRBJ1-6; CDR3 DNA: TGTGCCACCAGCAGAGCCCCCCGACAGGGCAATTCACCCCTCCACTTT; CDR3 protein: CATSRAPRQGNSPLHF
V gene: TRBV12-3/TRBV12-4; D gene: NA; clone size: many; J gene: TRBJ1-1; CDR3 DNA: TGTGCCGCCTTAGCACGGGGGGGTGAAGCTTTCTTT; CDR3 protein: CAALARGGEAFF
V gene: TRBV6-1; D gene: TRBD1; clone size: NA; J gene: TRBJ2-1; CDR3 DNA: TGTGCCAGCAGACCACCCACCGGGACAGCCGGCTACAATGAGCAGTTCTTC; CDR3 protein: CASRPPTGTAGYNEQFF
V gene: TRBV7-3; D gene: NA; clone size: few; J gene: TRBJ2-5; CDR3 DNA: TGTGCCAGCAGCTTAGAGGGCCCGGGAGATTGGCAAGAGACCCAGTACTTC; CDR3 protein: CASSLEGPGDWQETQYF
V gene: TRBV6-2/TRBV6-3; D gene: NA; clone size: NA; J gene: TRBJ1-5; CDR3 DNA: TGTGCCAGCAGTATGGGCAAGGGCAATCAGCCCCAGCATTTT; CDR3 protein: CASSMGKGNQPQHF
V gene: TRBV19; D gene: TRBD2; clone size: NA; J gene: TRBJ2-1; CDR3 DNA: TGTGCCAGTACCCATGGGACTAGTACGGGCAATGAGCAGTTCTTC; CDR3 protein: CASTHGTSTGNEQFF
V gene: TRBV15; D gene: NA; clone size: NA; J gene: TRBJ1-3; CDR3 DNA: TGTGCCACCAGCAGAGAAGGGGCCAACTGGGGGATAGACACCATATATTTT; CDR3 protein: CATSREGANWGIDTIYF
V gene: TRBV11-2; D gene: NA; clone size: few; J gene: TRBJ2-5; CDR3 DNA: TGTGCCAGCAGCTTAGCCAGGGGAGGGACTGGGGGAGAGACCCAGTACTTC; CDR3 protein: CASSLARGGTGGETQYF
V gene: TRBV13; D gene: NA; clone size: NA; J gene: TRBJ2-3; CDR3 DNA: TGTGCCAGCAGCCCAGCGGCTAGTAAGTCAGATACGCAGTATTTT; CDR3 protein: CASSPAASKSDTQYF
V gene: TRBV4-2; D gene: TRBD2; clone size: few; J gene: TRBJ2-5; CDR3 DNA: TGTGCCAGCAGCCCATCGCAGGACAGGCGTAGGACTAGCGTCCAAGAGACCCAGTACTTC; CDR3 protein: CASSPSQDRRRTSVQETQYF
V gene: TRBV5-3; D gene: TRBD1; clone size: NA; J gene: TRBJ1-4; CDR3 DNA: TGTGCCAGCAGCAGCAACAGGGGAATTAATGAAAAACTGTTTTTT; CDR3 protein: CASSSNRGINEKLFF
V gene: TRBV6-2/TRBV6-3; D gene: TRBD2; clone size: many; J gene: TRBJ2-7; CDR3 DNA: TGTGCCAGCAGCCCTAGCGGGAGGACCTACGAGCAGTACTTC; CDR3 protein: CASSPSGRTYEQYF
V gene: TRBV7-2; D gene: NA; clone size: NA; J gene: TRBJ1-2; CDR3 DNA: TGTGCCAGCAGCCTGGTAACAGGGACGTACTATGGCTACACCTTC; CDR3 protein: CASSLVTGTYYGYTF
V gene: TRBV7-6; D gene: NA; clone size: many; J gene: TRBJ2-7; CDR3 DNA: TGTGCCAGCAGTTCCGAGCAGGGGTTTGGCGAGCAGTACTTC; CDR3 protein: CASSSEQGFGEQYF
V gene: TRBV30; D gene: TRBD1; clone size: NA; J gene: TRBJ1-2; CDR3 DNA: TGTGCCTGGAGCCAACAGGGGGCTTACTATGGCTACACCTTC; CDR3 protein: CAWSQQGAYYGYTF
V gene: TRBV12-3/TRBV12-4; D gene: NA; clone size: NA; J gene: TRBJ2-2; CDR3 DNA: TGTACCAGCAGTTTCCGAGGGGAGCTGTTTTTT; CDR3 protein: CTSSFRGELFF